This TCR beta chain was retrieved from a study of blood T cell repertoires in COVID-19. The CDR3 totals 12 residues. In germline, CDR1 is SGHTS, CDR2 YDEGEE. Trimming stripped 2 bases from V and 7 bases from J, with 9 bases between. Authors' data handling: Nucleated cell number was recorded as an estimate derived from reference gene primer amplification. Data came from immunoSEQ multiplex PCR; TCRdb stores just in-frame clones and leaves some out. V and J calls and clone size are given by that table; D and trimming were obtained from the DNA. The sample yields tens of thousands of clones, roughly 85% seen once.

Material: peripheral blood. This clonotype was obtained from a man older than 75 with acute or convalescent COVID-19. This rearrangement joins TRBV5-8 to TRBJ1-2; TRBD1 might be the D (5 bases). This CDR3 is CASSFGGTGYTF. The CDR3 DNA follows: TGTGCCAGCAGCTTTGGCGGGACTGGCTACACCTTC.